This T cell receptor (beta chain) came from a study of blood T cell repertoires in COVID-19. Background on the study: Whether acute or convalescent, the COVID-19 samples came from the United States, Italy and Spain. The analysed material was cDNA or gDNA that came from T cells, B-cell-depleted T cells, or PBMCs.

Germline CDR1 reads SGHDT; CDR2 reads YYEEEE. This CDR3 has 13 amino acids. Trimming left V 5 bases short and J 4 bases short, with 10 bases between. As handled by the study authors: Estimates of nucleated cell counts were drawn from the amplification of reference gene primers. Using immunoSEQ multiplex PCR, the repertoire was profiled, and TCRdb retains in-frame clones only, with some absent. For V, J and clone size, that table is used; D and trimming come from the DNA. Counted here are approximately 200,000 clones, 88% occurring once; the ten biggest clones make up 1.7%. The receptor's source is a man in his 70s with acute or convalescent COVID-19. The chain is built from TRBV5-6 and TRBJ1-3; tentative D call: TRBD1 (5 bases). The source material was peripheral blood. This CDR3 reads CASSKGYGNTIYF. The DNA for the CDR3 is TGTGCCAGCAGTAAGGGGTACGGAAACACCATATATTTT.